The 18 T cell receptor beta chains given below trace back to one sample, sequenced in a study of T cell responses to AZD1222 COVID-19 vaccine. The repertoire was sequenced with immunoSEQ multiplex PCR; TCRdb's copy has only in-frame clones and lacks some. The table records about 170,000 clones, 87% of them present only once. Material: peripheral blood, obtained 28 days after the second AZD1222 dose. These receptor sequences come from an adult who received the AZD1222 COVID-19 vaccine.

The chain couples TRBV5-1 to TRBJ2-7; D unresolved. This CDR3 is built from 14 residues. Per the germline V gene, CDR1 is SGHRS and CDR2 is YFSETQ. V gave up 0 bases and J gave up 0 bases, with 7 bases separating them. CDR3 amino acids: CASSLGGSSYEQYF. The CDR3 coding sequence is TGCGCCAGCAGCTTGGGTGGCAGCTCCTACGAGCAGTACTTC.

This clone is a singleton in its sample. The V gene is TRBV3-1 (or the pseudogene TRBV3-2), the J gene TRBJ2-5; TRBD2 matches 16 bases. CDR1 LGHDT and CDR2 YNNKEL come from the germline V gene (reference sequence). The CDR3 totals 20 residues. V shed 4 bases and J 1 base; nucleotides not matched to a gene: 12. The CDR3 DNA reads TGTGCCAGCAGCCCGGGACTAGCGGGGGGGCAATCTGACACCCAAGAGACCCAGTACTTC. Translated, it gives CASSPGLAGGQSDTQETQYF.

The chain carries TRBV18 and TRBJ1-1, with D uncertain. The V end was cut by 1 base, the J end by 1 base, with 7 bases between. CDR3 size: 14 residues. Germline V gene data show CDR1 as KGHSH and CDR2 as LQKENI. As DNA, the CDR3 is TGTGCCAGCTCACCACAGGTCGAGAACACTGAAGCTTTCTTT. Its protein is CASSPQVENTEAFF.

The rearrangement uses TRBV6-1 and TRBJ1-4; 9 bases are shared with TRBD1. The CDR3 length is 15 residues. Germline lookup yields CDR1 MNHNS and CDR2 SASEGT. V dropped 4 bases and J dropped 6; count of bases not matched to a gene: 6. DNA for the CDR3: TGTGCCAGCAGTGGGGGACAGGGTGGTTATGAAAAACTGTTTTTT. Its protein is CASSGGQGGYEKLFF.

The genes are TRBV10-2 and TRBJ1-5; 8 bases map to TRBD1. This CDR3 comprises 14 residues. Germline trimming cut 7 bases from V and 6 bases from J; bases unmatched to any gene: 8. Germline CDR1 is WSHSY and CDR2 is SAAADI. The CDR3 protein is CASTGQGKPQPQHF. The CDR3 DNA reads as TGCGCCAGCACAGGACAGGGTAAACCTCAGCCCCAGCATTTT.

The chain employs TRBV7-8 and TRBJ1-3, with 8 bases aligning to TRBD1. CDR1 and CDR2 (germline): SGHVS, FQNEAQ. V lost 5 bases to trimming and J lost 5 bases; unmatched junction nucleotides: 14. The CDR3 is 17 residues long. The CDR3 is CASSANPQGAGRNTIYF. CDR3 sequence (DNA): TGTGCCAGCAGCGCTAACCCGCAGGGGGCGGGAAGAAACACCATATATTTT.

The rearrangement uses TRBV19 and TRBJ2-7, with unresolved D. Germline-derived CDR1 and CDR2 are LNHDA and SQIVND (reference sequence). The germline V and J ends were trimmed by 6 bases and 0 bases, with 12 bases remaining between them. The CDR3 runs to 14 residues. The chain's CDR3 is CASRLTADSYEQYF. For the CDR3, the DNA is TGTGCCAGTAGACTCACCGCGGACTCCTACGAGCAGTACTTC.

This clone has only one observation. The J gene is TRBJ2-7, the V gene TRBV7-9; D perhaps matches TRBD2 (5 bases). The CDR3 is 15 residues long. The germline CDR1 and CDR2 sequences are SEHNR and FQNEAQ (reference sequence). V dropped 0 bases and J dropped 5 bases, with 14 bases sitting between them. CDR3 sequence (DNA): TGTGCCAGCAGCTTAGCTGAAGAGGGTTGGGACGAGCAGTACTTC. Its translation: CASSLAEEGWDEQYF.

The chain joins TRBV6-4 to TRBJ1-1; D unresolved. CDR1 is MRHNA and CDR2 is SNTAGT in the germline V gene. The CDR3 runs to 13 residues. Trimming removed 4 bases from V and 3 bases from J, with 9 bases in between. The CDR3 sequence: CASSARQYTEAFF. The CDR3 DNA sequence: TGTGCCAGCAGTGCTCGGCAGTACACTGAAGCTTTCTTT.

The chain links TRBV30 to TRBJ2-7; no definite D call. CDR3 size: 13 residues. The germline V gene has CDR1 GTSNPN and CDR2 SVGIG (reference sequence). The ends were cut back, 3 bases at V and 6 bases at J, with 15 bases in the middle. CDR3 in amino acids: CAWRPPNLGEQYF. CDR3 sequence (DNA): TGTGCCTGGAGACCTCCTAACCTCGGCGAGCAGTACTTC.

The rearrangement uses TRBV6-2 or TRBV6-3 and TRBJ1-5; possible D gene TRBD1, 6 bases. This CDR3 comprises 15 residues. Between the trimmed V and J ends, which lost 4 bases and 1 base, there was a span of 11 bases. CDR1 and CDR2 from the germline V gene are MNHEY and SVGEGT. The chain's CDR3 is CASSSQGPSNQPQHF. The CDR3 region has the DNA TGTGCCAGCAGTTCACAGGGTCCAAGCAATCAGCCCCAGCATTTT.

This chain connects TRBV6-4 to TRBJ1-2; perhaps TRBD1 as D (6 bases). Per the germline V gene, CDR1 is MRHNA and CDR2 is SNTAGT. V gave up 2 bases and J gave up 2 bases, with 15 bases separating them. The CDR3 contains 16 residues. The CDR3 nucleotides read TGTGCCAGCAGTGACAGTGTTCGGGGGGCCAACTATGGCTACACCTTC. Its translation: CASSDSVRGANYGYTF.

This chain joins TRBV5-8 and TRBJ1-1, with a tentative D call TRBD1 (6 bases). The CDR3 runs 14 residues. Germline V gene sequence: CDR1 SGHTS, CDR2 YDEGEE. The V end was cut by 4 bases, the J end by 4 bases, with 14 bases between. CDR3 nucleotides: TGTGCCAGCAGCCTTTGGACAGTAGGCACTGAAGCTTTCTTT. This encodes CASSLWTVGTEAFF.

V is TRBV5-1 and J is TRBJ2-1; D may be TRBD1 (6 bases). This CDR3 region has 14 residues. Per the germline V gene, CDR1 is SGHRS and CDR2 is YFSETQ. V was trimmed by 7 bases and J by 5 bases, leaving 16 bases between them. The CDR3 DNA reads as TGCGCCAGCGGCGCACAGGGATGGGACAATGAGCAGTTCTTC. It specifies CASGAQGWDNEQFF.

The chain recombines TRBV4-3 with TRBJ1-1; TRBD1 is a possible D gene (6 bases). The CDR3 has 15 residues. From germline, CDR1 is LGHNA and CDR2 YSLEER. V was cut by 0 bases and J by 6 bases, with 14 bases left in between. As DNA, the CDR3 is TGCGCCAGCAGCCAAGATACCCAGGGGCCCGCTGAAGCTTTCTTT. Protein product: CASSQDTQGPAEAFF.

This sequence joins TRBV6-6 and TRBJ1-2; 9 bases are shared with TRBD1. J was trimmed by 8 bases and V by 6 bases; bases with no gene match: 10. The CDR3 covers 14 residues. Looked up from germline, CDR1 is MNHNY and CDR2 is SVGAGI (reference sequence). CDR3 coding DNA: TGTGCCAGCAGGGAACAGGGGGCCTATCGAGGCTACACCTTC. This sequence encodes CASREQGAYRGYTF.

V usage is TRBV19 and J usage is TRBJ1-1, with 9 bases that match TRBD1. This CDR3 has 14 amino acids. V gave up 8 bases and J gave up 1 base; unmatched junction bases: 5. Germline CDR1 reads LNHDA; CDR2 reads SQIVND (reference sequence). CDR3 bases: TGTGCCAGTGAACCGGGACAGGGGAACACTGAAGCTTTCTTT. Translating gives CASEPGQGNTEAFF.

The chain carries TRBV5-4 and TRBJ1-1; 8 bases agree with TRBD1. The CDR3 totals 14 residues. The germline V gene has CDR1 SGHNT and CDR2 YYREEE (reference sequence). Trimming took 6 bases from V and 0 from J; bases not matched to a gene: 4. The CDR3: CASKPQGVNTEAFF. The CDR3 region has the DNA TGTGCCAGCAAACCACAGGGGGTGAACACTGAAGCTTTCTTT.